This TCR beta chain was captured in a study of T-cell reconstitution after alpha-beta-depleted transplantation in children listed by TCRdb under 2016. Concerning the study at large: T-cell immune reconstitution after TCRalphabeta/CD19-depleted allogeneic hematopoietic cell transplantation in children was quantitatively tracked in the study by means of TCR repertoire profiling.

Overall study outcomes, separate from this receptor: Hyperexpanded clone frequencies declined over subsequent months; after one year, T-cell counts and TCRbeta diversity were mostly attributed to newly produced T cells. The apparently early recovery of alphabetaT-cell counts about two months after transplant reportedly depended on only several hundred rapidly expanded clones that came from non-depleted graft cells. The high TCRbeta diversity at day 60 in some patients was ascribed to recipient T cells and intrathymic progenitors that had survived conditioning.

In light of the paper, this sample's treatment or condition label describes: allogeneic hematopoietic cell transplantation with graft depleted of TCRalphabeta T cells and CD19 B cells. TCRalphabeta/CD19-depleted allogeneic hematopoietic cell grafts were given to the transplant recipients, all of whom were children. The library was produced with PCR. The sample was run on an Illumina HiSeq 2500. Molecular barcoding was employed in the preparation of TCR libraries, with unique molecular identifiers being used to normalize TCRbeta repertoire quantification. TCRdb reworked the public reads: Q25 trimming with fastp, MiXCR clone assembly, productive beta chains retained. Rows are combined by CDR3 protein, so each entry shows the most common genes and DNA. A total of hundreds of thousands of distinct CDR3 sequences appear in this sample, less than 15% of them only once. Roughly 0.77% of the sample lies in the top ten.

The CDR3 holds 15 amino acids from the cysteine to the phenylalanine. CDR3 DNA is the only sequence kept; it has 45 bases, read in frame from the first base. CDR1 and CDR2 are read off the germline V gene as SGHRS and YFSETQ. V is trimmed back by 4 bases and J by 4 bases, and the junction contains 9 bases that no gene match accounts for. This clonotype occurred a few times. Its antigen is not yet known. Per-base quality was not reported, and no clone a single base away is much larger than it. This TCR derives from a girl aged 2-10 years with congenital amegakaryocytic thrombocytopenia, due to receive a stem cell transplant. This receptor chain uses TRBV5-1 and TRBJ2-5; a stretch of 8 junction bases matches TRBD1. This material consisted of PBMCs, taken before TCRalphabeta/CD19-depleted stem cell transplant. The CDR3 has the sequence CASSASPRGRETQYF. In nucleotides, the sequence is TGCGCCAGCAGCGCTAGCCCCAGGGGGCGAGAGACCCAGTACTTC.